This T cell receptor (beta chain) was sequenced for a study of shared clonotypes between healthy human individuals. The study's findings and limits: The sampled material consisted only of blood, and tissue repertoires are likely to differ.

This CDR3 contains 13 residues. V was shortened by 4 bases and J by 7 bases, with 13 bases between the two germline ends. The germline CDR1 and CDR2 sequences are SGHTA and FQGNSA. In the CD4+ fraction, cells were divided into CD45RA+ naive and CD45RA-negative memory subsets. Produced via immunoSEQ multiplex PCR; TCRdb's table is partial and in-frame only. The table includes fewer than 1.6 million clones, around 98.5% detected once. Of note for this clone: Its target is unknown.

The rearrangement links TRBV7-2 to TRBJ2-5; perhaps TRBD2 as D (5 bases). The sequencing input was naive CD4+ T cells sorted from blood. The subset: CD45RA+ positively selected. This TCR came from a man in his thirties or forties in good health. CDR3 loop: CASSSAGVGTQYF. CDR3 in DNA: TGTGCCAGCAGCTCGGCCGGGGTGGGGACCCAGTACTTC. Using reference TRBV7-2 and TRBJ2-5 for the parts outside the CDR3, the full variable domain is GAGVSQSPSNKVTEKGKDVELRCDPISGHTALYWYRQSLGQGLEFLIYFQGNSAPDKSGLPSDRFSAERTGGSVSTLTIQRTQQEDSAVYLCASSSAGVGTQYFGPGTRLLVL.